This T cell receptor (beta chain) was captured by sequencing in a study of early T cells in non-severe SARS-CoV-2 infection. One entry per CDR3 protein, called by TCRdb with MiXCR from the 5' RACE reads. The sample contains about 56,000 distinct CDR3 sequences, about 15% of which appear only once. Per germline, CDR1 MNHNS and CDR2 SASEGT. This CDR3 spans 13 amino acids. V lost 2 bases, J lost 3 bases, and 6 bases lay in between. This clonotype showed up many times. Source: whole blood, taken at baseline. This clonotype was obtained from an adult who was a healthcare worker with PCR-confirmed SARS-CoV-2 infection or an uninfected control (not recorded which). The chain combines TRBV6-1 with TRBJ2-3; D not resolved. The CDR3 DNA reads TGTGCCAGCAGTGAAATGAGGACAGATACGCAGTATTTT. This codes for CASSEMRTDTQYF.